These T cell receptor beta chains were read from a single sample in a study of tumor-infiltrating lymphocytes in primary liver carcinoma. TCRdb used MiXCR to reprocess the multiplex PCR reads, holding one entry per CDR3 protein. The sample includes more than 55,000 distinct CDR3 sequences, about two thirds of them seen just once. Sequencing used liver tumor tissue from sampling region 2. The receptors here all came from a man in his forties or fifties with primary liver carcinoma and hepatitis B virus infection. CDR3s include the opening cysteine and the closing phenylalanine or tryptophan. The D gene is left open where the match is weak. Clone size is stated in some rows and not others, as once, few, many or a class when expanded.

TGCGCCAGCAGCCGGACTAGCGGGCCCTACAATGAGCAGTTCTTC	CASSRTSGPYNEQFF	TRBD2	TRBJ2-1	TRBV4-1	many
TGTGCCAGCAGCTTATTTCTTCAGGGTTGGACCGGGGAGCTCTTTTTT	CASSLFLQGWTGELFF	NA	TRBJ2-2	TRBV7-9	NA
TGTGCCAGCACCAGGGGGGGAATCGCCCCTGAAGCTTTCTTT	CASTRGGIAPEAFF	TRBD1	TRBJ1-1	TRBV2	NA
TGTGCCAGCAGTCTTGCAGGGGTTGGCGAGCAGTACTTC	CASSLAGVGEQYF	NA	TRBJ2-7	TRBV11-2	medium-sized
TGCGCCAGCAGTGCCCAGCAGGAGCAGTACTTC	CASSAQQEQYF	NA	TRBJ2-7	TRBV5-1	NA
TGCGCCAGCAGCTTGTGGGGGGAAGGCAATCAGCCCCAGCATTTT	CASSLWGEGNQPQHF	NA	TRBJ1-5	TRBV5-1	few
TGTGTCAGCAGTTACTCGGCGGAAACGGGGTACGTTGGCTACACCTTC	CVSSYSAETGYVGYTF	NA	TRBJ1-2	TRBV6-6	NA
TGTACCAGCAGCGCAGGGACTAGCTGGAAGCAGTACTTC	CTSSAGTSWKQYF	TRBD2	TRBJ2-7	TRBV5-6	NA
TGTGACAGCTGGGGGCTGGACGAGGATACGCGGTATTTT	CDSWGLDEDTRYF	NA	TRBJ2-3	TRBV7-8	NA
TGCGCCAGCAGCCAAGATAGGAGCGGGTTTCACAATGAGCAGTTCTTC	CASSQDRSGFHNEQFF	NA	TRBJ2-1	TRBV4-3	many
TGTGCCAACAGCTTAGCGCCTAGCGGGTCTGGAGAGACCCAGTACTTC	CANSLAPSGSGETQYF	TRBD2	TRBJ2-5	TRBV11-1	NA
TGCATCGTTGAAGCATCTCTAGCGGGAGGCAATGAGCAGTTCTTC	CIVEASLAGGNEQFF	TRBD2	TRBJ2-1	TRBV29-1	NA
TGTGCCAGAAGCTTAAACAGACAAGGGGATACGCAGTATTTT	CARSLNRQGDTQYF	NA	TRBJ2-3	TRBV11-2	once
TGTGCCAGCAGTTGCCCCGTACAGGCCCAGTGGCCCCAGCATTTT	CASSCPVQAQWPQHF	NA	TRBJ1-5	TRBV6-2/TRBV6-3	NA
TGTGCCAGCAGCTTATACCGGCTGGTTAGTGGGCAGCTCTTC	CASSLYRLVSGQLF	NA	TRBJ2-1	TRBV11-2	NA
TGTGCCAGCAGTTACAACACCAGGGAGCTGCTTTTT	CASSYNTRELLF	NA	TRBJ2-2	TRBV6-5	NA
TGTGCCAACTACGAACAGGACGGGAGGAAGGATACAGATACGCAGTATTTT	CANYEQDGRKDTDTQYF	TRBD2	TRBJ2-3	TRBV6-5	NA
TGTGCCAGCTGTACCGGGAGGGAAGGAGATCTCTCCTACGAGCAGTACTTC	CASCTGREGDLSYEQYF	TRBD2	TRBJ2-7	TRBV6-2/TRBV6-3	NA
TGTGCCTGGACCTCCCGGGAAAGCTACGAGCAGTACTTC	CAWTSRESYEQYF	NA	TRBJ2-7	TRBV30	NA
TGCAGCGTCCTGACGGGGGGCGGAGTTACGCAGTATTTT	CSVLTGGGVTQYF	NA	TRBJ2-3	TRBV29-1	NA
TGTGCCAGCACCACCGGACCGGGACAGGGTTACGGGCGGTACTTC	CASTTGPGQGYGRYF	TRBD1	TRBJ2-7	TRBV7-2	NA
TGTGCCAGCAGAGGGGGGAATACAGGCACAGATACGCAGTATTTT	CASRGGNTGTDTQYF	NA	TRBJ2-3	TRBV28	NA
TGTGCCTGCACCTTAGTTGGTTACACTGAAGCTTTCTTT	CACTLVGYTEAFF	NA	TRBJ1-1	TRBV11-2	NA
TGTGCCAGCAGGACAAGGGCGGCTGAAGCTTCCTTT	CASRTRAAEASF	NA	TRBJ1-1	TRBV6-2/TRBV6-3	once
TGTGCCAGCAGCCCCCGGGGGACAGGGGGAATCACTGAAGCTTTCTTT	CASSPRGTGGITEAFF	TRBD1	TRBJ1-1	TRBV7-9	NA
TGTGCCATTAGCTTAGTGGGTTATACTGAAGCTTTCTTT	CAISLVGYTEAFF	NA	TRBJ1-1	TRBV11-2	NA
TGCAGCGTTGGATTTGCGACCTACGAGCAGTGCTTC	CSVGFATYEQCF	NA	TRBJ2-7	TRBV29-1	once
TGTGCCAGTAGTATATCACGGGTCACCGGGGAGCTGTTTTTT	CASSISRVTGELFF	NA	TRBJ2-2	TRBV19	NA
TGTGACATCGGGGCCGGGGGGAACACTGAAGCTTTCTTT	CDIGAGGNTEAFF	NA	TRBJ1-1	TRBV10-3	NA
TGTGCCAGCAGCTTCAGAGGGGGACAAGAGACCCAGTATTTC	CASSFRGGQETQYF	NA	TRBJ2-5	TRBV11-2	NA
TGTGCCAGCAGTTACTCGATTAGTGACACAGATACGCAGTATTTT	CASSYSISDTDTQYF	NA	TRBJ2-3	TRBV6-6	NA
TGCGCTAGCAGCTTGAGTCAGATGAACTGTGAAGCTTTCTTT	CASSLSQMNCEAFF	NA	TRBJ1-1	TRBV5-1	NA
TGTGCCAGCAGTTACTCGACAGGGGAAAGTTCACCCCTCCACTTT	CASSYSTGESSPLHF	TRBD1	TRBJ1-6	TRBV6-6	NA
TGTGCCAGCAGCCTAAGCGGGGCCAACTCCTACGAGCAGTACTTC	CASSLSGANSYEQYF	TRBD2	TRBJ2-7	TRBV4-2	many
TGTGCCAGCAGTTATCGTGCCCCCTTGTCCTTC	CASSYRAPLSF	NA	TRBJ2-1	TRBV6-2/TRBV6-3	NA
TGTGCCAGTAGTATTATGGGCAGGGAACACCCAACTAAGCGAAAACACAATGAGCAGTTCTTC	CASSIMGREHPTKRKHNEQFF	NA	TRBJ2-1	TRBV19	NA
TGTGCCATCAGTGAGTTCCAAGAGACCCGGTACTTC	CAISEFQETRYF	NA	TRBJ2-5	TRBV10-3	NA
TGTGCCAGCAGCCCCATAGCGGGAGCGTATTACAATGAGCAGTTCTTC	CASSPIAGAYYNEQFF	TRBD2	TRBJ2-1	TRBV11-1	many
TGTGCCAGCAGCTTAGAGAGGGGGGGAATAGCGATGCAGTACTTC	CASSLERGGIAMQYF	NA	TRBJ2-7	TRBV11-2	few
TGTGCCTTGACTCCAGCGACTTACAATGAGGAGTTCTTC	CALTPATYNEEFF	NA	TRBJ2-1	TRBV30	NA
TGCGCCAGCAGCCAAGAATACCAGGTGGGACCCCATTTT	CASSQEYQVGPHF	NA	TRBJ2-3	TRBV4-1	few
TGTGCCAGCAGTTACTCGATGGGGAACACCGGGGAGCTGTTTTTT	CASSYSMGNTGELFF	NA	TRBJ2-2	TRBV6-6	few
TGCGCCAGCAGCTTGTCGGGACAGAGCTCCTACGAGCAGTACTTC	CASSLSGQSSYEQYF	TRBD1	TRBJ2-7	TRBV5-1	many
TGTGCCAGCAGACATTTAGGACAGAGTACCTACGAGCAGTACTTC	CASRHLGQSTYEQYF	NA	TRBJ2-7	TRBV14	NA
TGTGCCAGCAGACGGGACAGAATCTCTGGAAAGACCACATATTTT	CASRRDRISGKTTYF	TRBD1	TRBJ1-3	TRBV5-5	NA
TGTGCCAGCAGCCAACAGGGTCCTGAAGAGGCCCAGTACTTC	CASSQQGPEEAQYF	NA	TRBJ2-5	TRBV5-4	NA
TGCGCCAGCAGCCCGCTCGGTAACAACAATGAGCAGTTCTTC	CASSPLGNNNEQFF	NA	TRBJ2-1	TRBV4-1	many
TGTGCCATCAGTGAGGCCCGTAAAGGAGAATACGAGCAGTACTTC	CAISEARKGEYEQYF	NA	TRBJ2-7	TRBV10-3	NA
TGTGCCAGCAGTCAAAGTCCAGGCGGGGGGAAAGAGACCCAGCACTTC	CASSQSPGGGKETQHF	TRBD2	TRBJ2-5	TRBV11-2	NA